The clone carrying this T cell receptor (beta chain) was seen a few times. The sample is drawn from a study of blood T cell repertoires in COVID-19. Across the study: Sites across the United States, Italy and Spain contributed samples from acute and convalescent COVID-19. Sources were T cells, B-cell-depleted T cells, or PBMCs; the material itself was cDNA or gDNA.

The assay was immunoSEQ multiplex PCR, and TCRdb's table has in-frame clones only and misses some. The table lists a few hundred thousand clones, roughly 80% of them singletons. Trimming removed 7 bases from V and 7 bases from J, with 11 bases in between. CDR3 length: 12 amino acids. Sequenced: PBMCs or T cells enriched from blood (not recorded which). The sequence derives from a woman in her fifties or sixties who had recovered from COVID-19. The chain uses TRBV12-3 or TRBV12-4 and TRBJ1-5, with D uncertain. In nucleotides, the CDR3 is TGTGCCAGCAAAGGAGGGATGCAGCCCCAGCATTTT. Its translation: CASKGGMQPQHF.